This T cell receptor (beta chain) was sequenced during a study of T-cell reconstitution after alpha-beta-depleted transplantation in children. This clonotype appeared once. Unique molecular identifiers were incorporated during preparation of the TCRbeta library. One entry per CDR3 protein, called by TCRdb with MiXCR from the PCR reads. The profile shows approximately 340,000 distinct CDR3 sequences, under 13% of them singletons. Trimming cost V 4 bases and J 0 bases, with 16 bases left between them. The length of the CDR3 is 16 residues. Germline assignment: CDR1 DFQATT and CDR2 SNEGSKA (reference sequence).

This material consisted of PBMCs from the stem cell graft donor, taken from the stem cell graft. The clonotype was recovered from a human donor who donated a stem cell graft to a child with acute lymphoblastic leukemia. The chain carries TRBV20-1 and TRBJ1-5, with a possible D match to TRBD1 (5 bases). The CDR3, as DNA: TGCAGTGCTAAGACGGGAGGGACCCATAGCAATCAGCCCCAGCATTTT. Residues: CSAKTGGTHSNQPQHF.